A selection of T cell receptor beta chains follows, all from one sample in a study of T cell responses to AZD1222 COVID-19 vaccine. The method was immunoSEQ multiplex PCR; TCRdb's version includes in-frame clones alone and lacks a portion of them. The sample has 130,000 or so clones, around 94% seen once. This material consisted of peripheral blood, taken on day 0 of AZD1222 vaccination. The receptor source for this set is an adult in good health. Each CDR3 is given with its conserved first and last residue. The D gene is left open where the match is weak. Only part of the rows carry a size: once, few, many, or a class if the clone is expanded.

CDR3nt	CDR3aa	d_gene	abundance	v_gene	j_gene
TGCGCCAGCAGCCTCGGGGGCGGCGGCACAGATACGCAGTATTTT	CASSLGGGGTDTQYF	.	.	TRBV5-1	TRBJ2-3
TGTGCCAGCAGCGTAGGGACAATCCTCTCCTACAATGAGCAGTTCTTC	CASSVGTILSYNEQFF	.	.	TRBV9	TRBJ2-1
TGTGCCAGTCAGGGACATTACAATCAGCCCCAGCATTTT	CASQGHYNQPQHF	.	.	TRBV19	TRBJ1-5
TGCGCCAGCAGCTTGACCGTCTCAGGGGTTGTTACTGAAGCTTTCTTT	CASSLTVSGVVTEAFF	.	.	TRBV5-1	TRBJ1-1
TGTGCCAGCAGCCCAAGGGGGCGCGGTCTGAACACTGAAGCTTTCTTT	CASSPRGRGLNTEAFF	TRBD1	once	TRBV7-9	TRBJ1-1
TGTGCCACCAGCCGGGACTACCTGGGGCACAATGAGCAGTTCTTC	CATSRDYLGHNEQFF	TRBD2	.	TRBV15	TRBJ2-1
TGTGCCAGTAGTATCCTTCATCAGGGTATCGGAAAGACCCAGTACTTC	CASSILHQGIGKTQYF	.	.	TRBV19	TRBJ2-5
TGTGCCAGCAGCTTAAGGACTAGCGGGAGTTTTGATACGCAGTATTTT	CASSLRTSGSFDTQYF	TRBD2	.	TRBV7-9	TRBJ2-3
TGTGCCAGCAGCTTATTAGATACGCAGTATTTT	CASSLLDTQYF	.	.	TRBV11-2	TRBJ2-3
TGTGCCAGCAGCGACAGGGTAATAACAGATACGCAGTATTTT	CASSDRVITDTQYF	TRBD1	.	TRBV2	TRBJ2-3
TGTGCCAGCAGCCTGGCGGACTACGAGCAGTACTTC	CASSLADYEQYF	.	few	TRBV7-9	TRBJ2-7
TGTGCCAGCAGCTTTCTCGGGACAGGGAGTGAAAAACTGTTTTTT	CASSFLGTGSEKLFF	TRBD1	.	TRBV7-9	TRBJ1-4
TGTGCCAGCAGTCACCAAGAGACCCAGTACTTC	CASSHQETQYF	.	.	TRBV7-8	TRBJ2-5
TGTGCCATCAGTGAGGCGGGAGACCCCACCGGGGAGCTGTTTTTT	CAISEAGDPTGELFF	TRBD2	.	TRBV10-3	TRBJ2-2
TGTGCCAGCAGTCCCTTACAGTCTGGGGCCAACGTCCTGACTTTC	CASSPLQSGANVLTF	.	.	TRBV28	TRBJ2-6
TGTGCCAGCAGTTACGACGGCTCTGGGGCCAACGTCCTGACTTTC	CASSYDGSGANVLTF	.	.	TRBV6-5	TRBJ2-6
TGTGCCTGGAGTGTAAACGGGGGGGCCACTGAAGCTTTCTTT	CAWSVNGGATEAFF	.	once	TRBV30	TRBJ1-1
TGTGCCAGCAGGAAGGGATTGGTCGCAGATACGCAGTATTTT	CASRKGLVADTQYF	.	once	TRBV27	TRBJ2-3
TGTGCCAGCAGGGAGGGGCCCTACGAGCAGTACTTC	CASREGPYEQYF	.	.	TRBV12-3/TRBV12-4	TRBJ2-7
TGTGCCAGTAGTATCCCCCCGTCTTTCTTT	CASSIPPSFF	.	.	TRBV19	TRBJ1-1
TGTGCCAGCAGCCGAGGGACGGGAGTGTCTCCCGAAGAGCAGTACTTC	CASSRGTGVSPEEQYF	.	once	TRBV11-2	TRBJ2-7
TGTGCCAGCAGTGTCACAGGCTCTGGAAACACCATATATTTT	CASSVTGSGNTIYF	.	.	TRBV13	TRBJ1-3
TGTGCCACCCAGAGACACAGGGGGGTGGATGAAAAACTGTTTTTT	CATQRHRGVDEKLFF	TRBD1	.	TRBV15	TRBJ1-4
TGCGCCAGCAGCCAAGATCTGGCGACCTCCTACAATGAGCAGTTCTTC	CASSQDLATSYNEQFF	.	.	TRBV4-3	TRBJ2-1
TGTGCCAACCGACAGTTGAACACTGAAGCTTTCTTT	CANRQLNTEAFF	.	.	TRBV6-5	TRBJ1-1
TGTGCCAGCAGGCCTCAGGGGACAGGGGCTGGAAACACCATATATTTT	CASRPQGTGAGNTIYF	TRBD1	.	TRBV28	TRBJ1-3
TGTGCCAGCAGCTTGGCCGGAACGTGGGGCTACACCTTC	CASSLAGTWGYTF	.	.	TRBV5-4	TRBJ1-2
TGTGCCATTGGGAATGAGCAGTTCTTC	CAIGNEQFF	.	once	TRBV7-9	TRBJ2-1
TGCGCCAGCAGTGTGCAGGGCCAGGGCAATGAGCAGTTCTTC	CASSVQGQGNEQFF	.	.	TRBV10-1	TRBJ2-1
TGTGCCAGCAGCCCCCGAGGCGGTCTCCAGGGATCAGCCCTCCACTTT	CASSPRGGLQGSALHF	.	.	TRBV3-1/TRBV3-2	TRBJ1-6
TGTGCCAGCAGCGTAGAAGGACTACCTTACAATGAGCAGTTCTTC	CASSVEGLPYNEQFF	.	.	TRBV9	TRBJ2-1